This record covers a single T cell receptor beta chain. The entry originates in a study of shared clonotypes between healthy human individuals. Germline CDR1 reads MGHDK; CDR2 reads SYGVNS. The CDR3 sequence is 16 residues long. Trimming shortened V by 4 bases and J by 4 bases, and 17 bases separated the two germline ends. TCRdb keeps only in-frame clones here, not all; method: immunoSEQ multiplex PCR. The sample yields about 820,000 clones, 80% to 95% seen once. CD45RO negativity and positive selection for CCR7 defined naive CD8 cells, a population that excluded terminally differentiated effector memory CD45RA+ cells.

This TCR was sampled from a man between 25 and 39 years old in good health. Sample: naive CD8+ T cells sorted from blood. The V and J genes are TRBV25-1 and TRBJ2-1; TRBD2 might be the D (6 bases). The CDR3 DNA reads as TGTGCCAGCAGTGCGTTCGGGACTGGACTATACAATGAGCAGTTCTTC. Translation gives CASSAFGTGLYNEQFF.